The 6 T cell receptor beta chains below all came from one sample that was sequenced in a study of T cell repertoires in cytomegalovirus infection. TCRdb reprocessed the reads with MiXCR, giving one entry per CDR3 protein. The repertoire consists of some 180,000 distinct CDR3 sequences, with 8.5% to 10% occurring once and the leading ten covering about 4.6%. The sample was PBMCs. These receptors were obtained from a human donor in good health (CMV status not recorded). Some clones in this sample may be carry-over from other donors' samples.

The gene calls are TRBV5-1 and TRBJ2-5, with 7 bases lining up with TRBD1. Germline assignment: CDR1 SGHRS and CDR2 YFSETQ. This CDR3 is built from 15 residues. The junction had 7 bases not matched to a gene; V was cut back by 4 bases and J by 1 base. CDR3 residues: CASSTGQTSQETQYF. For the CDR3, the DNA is TGCGCCAGCAGCACGGGACAGACCAGCCAAGAGACCCAGTACTTC. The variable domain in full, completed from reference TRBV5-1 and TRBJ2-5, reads KAGVTQTPRYLIKTRGQQVTLSCSPISGHRSVSWYQQTPGQGLQFLFEYFSETQRNKGNFPGRFSGRQFSNSRSEMNVSTLELGDSALYLCASSTGQTSQETQYFGPGTRLLVL.

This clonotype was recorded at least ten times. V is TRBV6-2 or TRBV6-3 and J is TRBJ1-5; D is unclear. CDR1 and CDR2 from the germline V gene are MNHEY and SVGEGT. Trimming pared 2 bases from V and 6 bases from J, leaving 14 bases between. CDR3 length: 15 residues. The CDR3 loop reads CASSYGSGTTQPQHF. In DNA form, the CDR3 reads TGTGCCAGCAGTTACGGGTCGGGAACGACTCAGCCCCAGCATTTT.

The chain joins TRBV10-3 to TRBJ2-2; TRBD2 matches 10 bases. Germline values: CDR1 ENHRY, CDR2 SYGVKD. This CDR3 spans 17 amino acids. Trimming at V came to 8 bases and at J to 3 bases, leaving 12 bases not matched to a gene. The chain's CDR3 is CAIGDAWLAGDTGELFF. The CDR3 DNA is TGTGCCATCGGCGACGCGTGGCTAGCGGGAGACACCGGGGAGCTGTTTTTT.

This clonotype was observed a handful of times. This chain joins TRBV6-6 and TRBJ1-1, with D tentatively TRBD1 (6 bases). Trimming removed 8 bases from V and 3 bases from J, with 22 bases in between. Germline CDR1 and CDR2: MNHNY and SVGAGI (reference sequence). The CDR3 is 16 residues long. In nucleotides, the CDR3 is TGTGCCAGCCACCTCCGGCTGGGGGGCGTAGACACTGAAGCTTTCTTT. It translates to CASHLRLGGVDTEAFF.

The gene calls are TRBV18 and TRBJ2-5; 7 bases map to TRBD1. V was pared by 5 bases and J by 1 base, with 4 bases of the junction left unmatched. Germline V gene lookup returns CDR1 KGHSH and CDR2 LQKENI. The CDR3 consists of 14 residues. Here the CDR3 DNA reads TGTGCCAGCTCAACCCGACAGGGCCAAGAGACCCAGTACTTC. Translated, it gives CASSTRQGQETQYF. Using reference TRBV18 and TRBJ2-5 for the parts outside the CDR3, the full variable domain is NAGVMQNPRHLVRRRGQEARLRCSPMKGHSHVYWYRQLPEEGLKFMVYLQKENIIDESGMPKERFSAEFPKEGPSILRIQQVVRGDSAAYFCASSTRQGQETQYFGPGTRLLVL.

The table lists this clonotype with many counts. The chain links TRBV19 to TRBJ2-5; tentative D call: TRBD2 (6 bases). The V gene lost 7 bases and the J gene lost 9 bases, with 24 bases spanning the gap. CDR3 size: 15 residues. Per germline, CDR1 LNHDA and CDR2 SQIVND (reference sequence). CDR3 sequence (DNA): TGTGCCAGTATTGACCCTCCCACTAGCAGTCGTCCCCAGTACTTC. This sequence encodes CASIDPPTSSRPQYF.